This T cell receptor beta chain came from a study of neurological immune-mediated disorders. This clonotype came up many times. Trimming took 5 bases from V and 1 from J; bases not matched to a gene: 3. Looked up from germline, CDR1 is KGHDR and CDR2 is SFDVKD. CDR3 length equals 15 residues. Each CDR3 protein gets one entry after TCRdb re-called the 5' RACE reads with MiXCR. The table lists under 45,000 distinct CDR3 sequences, around a fifth of them singletons. Sample time point: technical triplicate 3. The chain links TRBV24-1 to TRBJ1-1, with 10 bases identical to TRBD1. The receptor's source is a man between 60 and 70 years old with HTLV-1-associated myelopathy (HAM/TSP). The sample taken for sequencing was PBMCs. Here the CDR3 reads CATSAGQGKNTEAFF. CDR3 nucleotide sequence: TGTGCCACCAGTGCGGGACAGGGGAAGAACACTGAAGCTTTCTTT.